The 22 T cell receptor beta chains given below trace back to one sample, sequenced in a study of shared clonotypes between healthy human individuals. Assay: immunoSEQ multiplex PCR; the TCRdb copy retains only in-frame clones and omits some. The data contain 1.6 million or so clones, 98% of them singletons. Sequences were obtained from naive CD4+ T cells sorted from blood. Subset described: CD45RA+ positively selected. The receptor source for this set is a young man in good health.

The DNA of the CDR3 is TGTGCCAGCAGTATGAAAGGGAACACTGAAGCTTTCTTT. This sequence encodes CASSMKGNTEAFF. The chain couples TRBV5-5 to TRBJ1-1; D gene ambiguous. Germline CDR1 and CDR2: SGHKS and YYEKEE (reference sequence). This CDR3 contains 13 residues. Trimming stripped 5 bases from V and 1 base from J, with 9 bases between.

This chain links TRBV5-1 with TRBJ1-5; a weak D match, TRBD1 (5 bases). V lost 0 bases and J lost 5, with 9 bases in between. This CDR3 is 14 amino acids long. Germline lookup yields CDR1 SGHRS and CDR2 YFSETQ. CDR3 loop: CASSLEGIDQPQHF. Written as DNA, the CDR3 is TGCGCCAGCAGCTTGGAGGGGATCGATCAGCCCCAGCATTTT.

This clone appeared a single time. J is TRBJ2-1 and V is TRBV2; maybe TRBD1 (6 bases). V was shortened by 6 bases and J by 7 bases, with 13 bases between the two germline ends. Germline lookup yields CDR1 SNHLY and CDR2 FYNNEI. This CDR3 comprises 13 residues. CDR3 sequence reads: CASRGTRGNEQFF. The CDR3 nucleotides read TGTGCCAGCAGGGGCACAAGGGGGAATGAGCAGTTCTTC.

The chain has TRBV2 and TRBJ2-7; 7 bases are a match to TRBD2. Germline V gene lookup returns CDR1 SNHLY and CDR2 FYNNEI. CDR3 length: 15 residues. Germline trimming cut 7 bases from V and 7 bases from J; bases unmatched to any gene: 16. CDR3 DNA sequence: TGTGCCAGCACGTCTTCGGCTAGCGGTTCGGGTGAGCAGTACTTC. This gives the protein CASTSSASGSGEQYF. The entire variable domain, with the rest obtained from reference TRBV2 and TRBJ2-7, is as follows: EPEVTQTPSHQVTQMGQEVILRCVPISNHLYFYWYRQILGQKVEFLVSFYNNEISEKSEIFDDQFSVERPDGSNFTLKIRSTKLEDSAMYFCASTSSASGSGEQYFGPGTRLTVT.

J is TRBJ2-7 and V is TRBV5-1; 11 nucleotides line up with TRBD1. With 4 bases clipped from V and 2 bases from J, the junction kept 5 bases outside the gene matches. CDR1 is SGHRS, CDR2 YFSETQ, per germline. The length of the CDR3 is 15 residues. CDR3 protein: CASSLPGQGAYEQYF. The CDR3 DNA sequence: TGCGCCAGCAGCCTCCCGGGACAGGGGGCCTACGAGCAGTACTTC.

The genes are TRBV4-1 and TRBJ2-7; D perhaps matches TRBD2 (6 bases). This CDR3 is 14 amino acids long. The germline CDR1 and CDR2 sequences are MGHRA and YSYEKL. The V gene lost 8 bases and the J gene lost 6 bases, with 20 bases spanning the gap. CDR3 DNA: TGCGCCAGCCCTAAGAAGTGGAGGGCCTCCGAGCAGTACTTC. Amino acids: CASPKKWRASEQYF.

The gene calls are TRBV4-2 and TRBJ2-7; tentatively, D is TRBD2 (5 bases). The CDR3 sequence is 17 residues long. In germline, CDR1 is LGHNA, CDR2 YNFKEQ. The V end was cut by 3 bases, the J end by 3 bases, with 21 bases between. CDR3 DNA sequence: TGTGCCAGCAGCCAGGAAAGTAGCGAGATGGGCGGCTACGAGCAGTACTTC. Translated: CASSQESSEMGGYEQYF.

The V call is TRBV28, the J call TRBJ2-7, with unresolved D. The V end was cut by 5 bases, the J end by 5 bases, with 16 bases between. Germline assignment: CDR1 MDHEN and CDR2 SYDVKM. CDR3 size: 14 residues. CDR3 sequence: CASSRSRSVNEQYF. DNA for the CDR3: TGTGCCAGCAGTCGAAGCAGGTCAGTCAACGAGCAGTACTTC. Full variable domain (rest looked up from reference TRBV28 and TRBJ2-7): DVKVTQSSRYLVKRTGEKVFLECVQDMDHENMFWYRQDPGLGLRLIYFSYDVKMKEKGDIPEGYSVSREKKERFSLILESASTNQTSMYLCASSRSRSVNEQYFGPGTRLTVT.

A note on this clone: Distinct nucleotide sequences in the sample also encode this CDR3. V gene TRBV28 combines with J gene TRBJ1-2; D gene uncertain. Looked up from germline, CDR1 is MDHEN and CDR2 is SYDVKM. The germline V and J ends were trimmed by 3 bases and 2 bases, with 7 bases remaining between them. This CDR3 is 13 amino acids long. CDR3 sequence reads: CASSFGTNYGYTF. The CDR3 DNA follows: TGTGCCAGCAGTTTCGGCACAAACTATGGCTACACCTTC.

The rearrangement uses TRBV28 and TRBJ1-2; unclear D gene. There are 11 residues in the CDR3. Germline V gene lookup returns CDR1 MDHEN and CDR2 SYDVKM. Trimming cost V 5 bases and J 8 bases, with 9 bases left between them. Here the CDR3 DNA reads TGTGCCAGCAGTCTCGGATGGGGCTACACCTTC. This sequence encodes CASSLGWGYTF.

The CDR3, as DNA: TGTGCCAGTAGTATTTTGGCGGGGTACCGTGGGGGTGAGCAGTTCTTC. Amino acid sequence: CASSILAGYRGGEQFF. The chain has TRBV19 and TRBJ2-1; D perhaps matches TRBD2 (6 bases). This CDR3 is built from 16 residues. CDR1 is LNHDA and CDR2 is SQIVND in the germline V gene (reference sequence). V dropped 3 bases and J dropped 9 bases, with 21 bases sitting between them.

The chain links TRBV9 to TRBJ2-1; D is unclear. The CDR3 has 15 residues. Germline V CDR1 and CDR2: SGDLS, YYNGEE. V gave up 0 bases and J gave up 4 bases, with 11 bases separating them. CDR3 DNA: TGTGCCAGCAGCGTAGATCTCCCTACATACAATGAGCAGTTCTTC. As protein: CASSVDLPTYNEQFF.

The chain carries TRBV5-4 and TRBJ1-1; no clear D gene. CDR1 is SGHNT, CDR2 YYREEE, per germline (reference sequence). CDR3 length: 12 amino acids. V lost 9 bases to trimming and J lost 4 bases, with 13 bases between them. The CDR3, as DNA: TGTGCCACCTCCCACTGGGGCACTGAAGCTTTCTTT. Amino acids: CATSHWGTEAFF.

This clone has only one observation. The chain recombines TRBV10-2 with TRBJ2-7, with 7 bases that match TRBD1. The CDR3 is 14 amino acids. CDR1 and CDR2 (germline): WSHSY, SAAADI. V lost 4 bases and J lost 3; bases outside the gene matches: 6. This CDR3 is CASSVRQGVYEQYF. The CDR3 DNA reads as TGCGCCAGCAGTGTTCGACAGGGAGTCTACGAGCAGTACTTC.

The chain recombines TRBV9 with TRBJ2-7; 7 nucleotides align to TRBD1. The J segment lost 9 bases and the V segment lost 0 bases, leaving 9 bases of the junction unmatched. The CDR3 is 14 residues long. The germline gives CDR1 SGDLS, CDR2 YYNGEE. The CDR3 is CASSVGGQSVGQYF. The CDR3 DNA follows: TGTGCCAGCAGCGTAGGGGGACAGTCGGTGGGGCAGTACTTC.

This chain connects TRBV28 to TRBJ2-1; 9 nucleotides align to TRBD1. The CDR3 covers 16 residues. V was pared by 7 bases and J by 5 bases, with 12 bases of the junction left unmatched. Germline V gene data show CDR1 as MDHEN and CDR2 as SYDVKM. The CDR3 region is CASNPLGQGIDNEQFF. CDR3 DNA: TGTGCCAGCAATCCCTTGGGACAGGGAATCGACAATGAGCAGTTCTTC.

The V gene is TRBV14, the J gene TRBJ2-7, with D hard to call. This CDR3 is 16 amino acids long. With 0 bases removed from V and 3 bases from J, the gap between germline ends came to 15 bases. CDR1 and CDR2 from the germline V gene are SGHDN and FVKESK. DNA of the CDR3: TGTGCCAGCAGCCAAGATTTCCGGGCAACGTACTACGAGCAGTACTTC. The encoded protein is CASSQDFRATYYEQYF.

CDR3 region: CASSQYDAGGHNGYTF. Here the CDR3 DNA reads TGCGCCAGCAGCCAGTACGATGCCGGGGGACACAATGGCTACACCTTC. V gene TRBV5-1 combines with J gene TRBJ1-2, with D perhaps TRBD1 (6 bases). V lost 4 bases, J lost 6 bases, and 22 bases lay in between. The germline V gene encodes CDR1 SGHRS and CDR2 YFSETQ. CDR3 length equals 16 residues. Looking up the rest from reference TRBV5-1 and TRBJ1-2 gives the full variable domain: KAGVTQTPRYLIKTRGQQVTLSCSPISGHRSVSWYQQTPGQGLQFLFEYFSETQRNKGNFPGRFSGRQFSNSRSEMNVSTLELGDSALYLCASSQYDAGGHNGYTFGSGTRLTVV.

The chain has TRBV28 and TRBJ2-7; D call uncertain. This CDR3 region has 14 residues. V was pared by 7 bases and J by 3 bases, with 16 bases between. Germline V gene lookup returns CDR1 MDHEN and CDR2 SYDVKM. CDR3 nucleotides: TGTGCCAGCATTACCCCCGGGTCTAACTACGAGCAGTACTTC. As protein: CASITPGSNYEQYF.

The chain uses TRBV4-2 and TRBJ2-3; no firm D call. This CDR3 has 14 residues. Per germline, CDR1 LGHNA and CDR2 YNFKEQ. V gave up 0 bases and J gave up 0 bases, with 4 bases separating them. This CDR3 reads CASSQDDSTDTQYF. CDR3 DNA: TGTGCCAGCAGCCAAGACGATAGCACAGATACGCAGTATTTT.

The rearrangement links TRBV4-3 to TRBJ1-4; D gene unclear. The CDR3 has 18 amino acids. The germline gives CDR1 LGHNA, CDR2 YSLEER. Trimming stripped 0 bases from V and 0 bases from J, with 14 bases between. The CDR3: CASSQETVGVATNEKLFF. DNA of the CDR3: TGCGCCAGCAGCCAAGAGACCGTCGGGGTTGCAACTAATGAAAAACTGTTTTTT.

J is TRBJ1-2 and V is TRBV14, with 9 nucleotides matching TRBD1. CDR1 is SGHDN, CDR2 FVKESK, per germline. V lost 4 bases, J lost 2 bases, and 5 bases stayed unmatched. There are 15 residues in the CDR3. CDR3 bases: TGTGCCAGCAGCCTTGGACAGGGGTCAAACTATGGCTACACCTTC. Translated, it gives CASSLGQGSNYGYTF.